The clone carrying this T cell receptor beta chain showed up just once. Its antigen is currently unknown. Some clones are missing from TCRdb's copy, which holds only in-frame ones; the method was immunoSEQ multiplex PCR. The data show about 2.3 million clones, 92% seen once. This CDR3 contains 14 residues. V lost 4 bases, J lost 4 bases, and 13 bases lay in between. Germline loops: CDR1 LGHNA, CDR2 YNFKEQ. This entry is derived from a study of shared clonotypes between healthy human individuals. Findings and limits, study-wide: In four donors, about 5% of naive CD4 clonotypes appeared in common.

The sequenced sample consisted of naive CD4+ T cells from PBMCs. The subset here: CD45RA+ positively selected. The V call is TRBV4-2, the J call TRBJ1-2; D ambiguous. The receptor's source is a man younger than 35 in good health. Some clones in this sample may be carry-over from other donors' samples. This CDR3 reads CASSPRGEGYGYTF. The CDR3 DNA is TGTGCCAGCAGCCCCCGCGGTGAGGGCTATGGCTACACCTTC.